This T cell receptor (beta chain) was captured in a study of response to subunit inactivated influenza vaccine. TCRdb independently ran MiXCR on the RT-PCR reads; one entry per CDR3 protein. The sample has roughly 700,000 distinct CDR3 sequences; less than 20% are singletons. The study's findings and limits: Authors suggested few new T cells are recruited by each seasonal influenza vaccination.

A remark on this clonotype: Antigen: not known.

The germline V gene has CDR1 GTSNPN and CDR2 SVGIG (reference sequence). The V end lost 1 base, the J end lost 5 bases, and 11 bases lay between the germline ends. This CDR3 region has 13 residues. The chain carries TRBV30 and TRBJ2-5; TRBD1 might be the D (5 bases). This sample comprised PBMCs from blood, obtained roughly 13 days after vaccination. This clonotype was obtained from a man in his fifties who received an inactivated influenza vaccine. The CDR3 reads CAWSGKGVETQYF. The CDR3 DNA is TGTGCCTGGAGTGGAAAAGGGGTGGAGACCCAGTACTTC. Based on the CDR3 plus reference TRBV30 and TRBJ2-5, the full variable domain is SQTIHQWPATLVQPVGSPLSLECTVEGTSNPNLYWYRQAAGRGLQLLFYSVGIGQISSEVPQNLSASRPQDRQFILSSKKLLLSDSGFYLCAWSGKGVETQYFGPGTRLLVL.